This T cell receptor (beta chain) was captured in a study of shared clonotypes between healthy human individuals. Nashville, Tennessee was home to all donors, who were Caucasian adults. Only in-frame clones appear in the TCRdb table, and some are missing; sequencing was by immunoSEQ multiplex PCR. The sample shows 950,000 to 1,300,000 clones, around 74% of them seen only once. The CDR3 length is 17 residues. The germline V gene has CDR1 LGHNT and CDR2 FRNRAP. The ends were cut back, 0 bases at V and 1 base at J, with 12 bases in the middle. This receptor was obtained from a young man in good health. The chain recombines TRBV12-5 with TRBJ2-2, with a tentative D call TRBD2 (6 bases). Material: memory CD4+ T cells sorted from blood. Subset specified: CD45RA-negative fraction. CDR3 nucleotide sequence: TGTGCTAGTGGTTTGGTAACGTGGGGGGAGAACACCGGGGAGCTGTTTTTT. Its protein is CASGLVTWGENTGELFF.